Shown below are 23 T cell receptor beta chains from a single sample sequenced in a study of T cell repertoires in cytomegalovirus infection. In TCRdb, the reads were re-called with MiXCR into one record per CDR3 protein. The sample contains some 310,000 distinct CDR3 sequences, about 25% of which appear only once. These receptors are not linked to any known antigen. Sequencing was performed on cultured PBMCs, taken from culture after CMV antigen stimulation. These receptors originate from a human donor in good health (CMV status not recorded). Some clones in this sample may be carry-over from other donors' samples.

This chain uses TRBV7-9 with TRBJ1-4, with 7 bases fitting TRBD1. CDR3 size: 12 residues. The trim removed 5 bases at V and 13 bases at J, leaving 7 bases unmatched. Germline values: CDR1 SEHNR, CDR2 FQNEAQ (reference sequence). CDR3 DNA sequence: TGTGCCAGCAGCGGACCCGGGACAGTACTGTTTTTT. The encoded protein is CASSGPGTVLFF.

This clonotype has only a few counts. V is TRBV10-3 and J is TRBJ2-5; TRBD2 aligns across 7 bases. The ends lost 0 bases at V and 4 bases at J; junction bases unmatched: 11. Germline-derived CDR1 and CDR2 are ENHRY and SYGVKD. The length of the CDR3 is 17 residues. DNA for the CDR3: TGTGCCATCAGTGAGTCCGATTGGGCGGGAGCGAGAGAGACCCAGTACTTC. It encodes CAISESDWAGARETQYF.

This clonotype has more than one count but fewer than ten. The V gene is TRBV4-3, the J gene TRBJ2-2, with D possibly being TRBD2 (7 bases). Per germline, CDR1 LGHNA and CDR2 YSLEER. V dropped 1 base and J dropped 7 bases, with 13 bases sitting between them. The CDR3 is made up of 15 amino acids. The CDR3 spells CASSQVERDNGELFF. The CDR3 DNA reads as TGCGCCAGCAGCCAAGTAGAGCGGGACAACGGGGAGCTGTTTTTT.

In its sample, this clonotype was seen a few times. The rearrangement uses TRBV20-1 and TRBJ2-7; unclear D gene. V was pared by 3 bases and J by 2 bases, with 23 bases between. The CDR3 consists of 17 residues. The germline CDR1 and CDR2 sequences are DFQATT and SNEGSKA (reference sequence). CDR3 loop: CSASFTSSVRQAYEQYF. CDR3 DNA sequence: TGCAGTGCTAGCTTTACGTCTTCAGTCCGGCAGGCCTACGAGCAGTACTTC.

The rearrangement uses TRBV10-3 and TRBJ2-1; D may be TRBD1 or TRBD2 (5 bases each). V was cut by 6 bases and J by 9 bases, with 18 bases left in between. Looked up from germline, CDR1 is ENHRY and CDR2 is SYGVKD. The CDR3 runs 14 residues. The CDR3, as DNA: TGTGCCATCAGGCCGGGGCTAGCTCTGGGTGAGCAGTTCTTC. Protein product: CAIRPGLALGEQFF.

This clonotype appeared a few times. V gene TRBV6-1 combines with J gene TRBJ2-1; D call uncertain. This CDR3 has 15 residues. Germline V gene data show CDR1 as MNHNS and CDR2 as SASEGT. V was clipped by 3 bases and J by 7 bases, with 16 bases between them. The CDR3 region is CASSDPWKGKNEQFF. The CDR3 nucleotides read TGTGCCAGCAGTGATCCATGGAAAGGGAAGAATGAGCAGTTCTTC.

V is TRBV5-4 and J is TRBJ2-7, with no clear D. CDR1 and CDR2 from the germline V gene are SGHNT and YYREEE (reference sequence). V lost 4 bases, J lost 4 bases, and 9 bases lay in between. This CDR3 has 12 residues. The CDR3 coding sequence is TGTGCCAGCAGCCCCAACGGTTACGAGCAGTACGTC. It codes for CASSPNGYEQYV.

This clonotype was observed a handful of times. The chain recombines TRBV11-3 with TRBJ2-5; 8 nucleotides match TRBD2. The germline CDR1 and CDR2 sequences are SGHNT and YENEEA. This CDR3 has 16 amino acids. The ends lost 4 bases at V and 1 base at J; junction bases unmatched: 8. CDR3 region: CASSSLAGGSQETQYF. The CDR3 region has the DNA TGTGCCAGCAGCTCCCTCGCGGGGGGATCCCAAGAGACCCAGTACTTC.

At least ten counts were recorded for this clonotype. V gene TRBV7-8 combines with J gene TRBJ1-1; D is possibly TRBD1 (5 bases). V was clipped by 6 bases and J by 7 bases, with 9 bases between them. CDR1 is SGHVS and CDR2 is FQNEAQ in the germline V gene. The CDR3 is made up of 11 amino acids. Here the CDR3 reads CASSGGREAFF. The CDR3 DNA reads as TGTGCCAGCAGTGGGGGACGTGAAGCTTTCTTT. Based on the CDR3 plus reference TRBV7-8 and TRBJ1-1, the full variable domain is GAGVSQSPRYKVAKRGQDVALRCDPISGHVSLFWYQQALGQGPEFLTYFQNEAQLDKSGLPSDRFFAERPEGSVSTLKIQRTQQEDSAVYLCASSGGREAFFGQGTRLTVV.

This clonotype was found many times. V usage is TRBV7-2 and J usage is TRBJ1-2; D ambiguous. Germline V gives CDR1 SGHTA, CDR2 FQGNSA. The V end lost 5 bases, the J end lost 6 bases, and 16 bases lay between the germline ends. The CDR3 runs to 14 residues. The CDR3 nucleotides are TGTGCCAGCAGCGTCCAATACAAGGGCCATGGCTACACCTTC. Translating it yields CASSVQYKGHGYTF.

CDR3 loop: CASSLVGGPGYGYTF. In DNA form, the CDR3 reads TGTGCCAGCAGCTTAGTCGGGGGGCCAGGCTATGGCTACACCTTC. The rearrangement links TRBV7-2 to TRBJ1-2; weak D call: TRBD1 (6 bases). Trimming took off 1 base at V and 4 bases at J, with 13 bases between the two ends. This CDR3 region has 15 residues. Germline V gene lookup returns CDR1 SGHTA and CDR2 FQGNSA.

The chain has TRBV6-6 and TRBJ1-3; D ambiguous. This CDR3 is built from 16 residues. CDR1 is MNHNY, CDR2 SVGAGI, per germline (reference sequence). V was pared by 2 bases and J by 0 bases, with 11 bases between. This CDR3 reads CASSYGRPTSGNTIYF. CDR3 sequence (DNA): TGTGCCAGCAGTTACGGCAGGCCAACCTCTGGAAACACCATATATTTT.

The rearrangement joins TRBV7-2 to TRBJ1-1; 8 bases fit TRBD1. After removal of 5 bases from V and 4 bases from J, the junction contained 6 bases not matched to a gene. The CDR3 runs to 14 residues. Per the germline V gene, CDR1 is SGHTA and CDR2 is FQGNSA. The CDR3 protein is CASSQTGGLTEAFF. DNA for the CDR3: TGTGCCAGCAGCCAAACAGGGGGGCTCACTGAAGCTTTCTTT. The full variable domain, with the rest looked up from reference TRBV7-2 and TRBJ1-1, is GAGVSQSPSNKVTEKGKDVELRCDPISGHTALYWYRQSLGQGLEFLIYFQGNSAPDKSGLPSDRFSAERTGGSVSTLTIQRTQQEDSAVYLCASSQTGGLTEAFFGQGTRLTVV.

V usage is TRBV7-2 and J usage is TRBJ2-5; the D is unclear. The germline CDR1 and CDR2 sequences are SGHTA and FQGNSA. The CDR3 length is 13 residues. Trimming shortened V by 5 bases and J by 9 bases, and 16 bases separated the two germline ends. The CDR3 nucleotides read TGTGCCAGCAGCCGAGAGACGGGTCGGGCCCAGTACTTC. Translation: CASSRETGRAQYF.

The chain recombines TRBV11-2 with TRBJ2-1; 12 bases agree with TRBD2. The CDR3 runs to 16 residues. With 5 bases clipped from V and 2 bases from J, the junction kept 4 bases outside the gene matches. Germline CDR1 reads SGHAT; CDR2 reads FQNNGV. The CDR3 DNA reads as TGTGCCAGCAGCAACCGACTAGCGGGAGCCTACAATGAGCAGTTCTTC. It codes for CASSNRLAGAYNEQFF.

This clonotype has just a few counts. The chain has TRBV6-2 or TRBV6-3 and TRBJ2-3; D is tentatively TRBD1 or TRBD2 (5 bases each). The CDR3 extends over 14 amino acids. Germline V CDR1 and CDR2: MNHEY, SVGEGT. V lost 4 bases, J lost 4 bases, and 12 bases lay in between. Here the CDR3 DNA reads TGTGCCAGCAGTTGGGTCGTGGGGGCAGATACGCAGTATTTT. Protein sequence: CASSWVVGADTQYF.

The chain links TRBV7-2 to TRBJ2-2; the match to TRBD2 covers 7 bases. CDR3 length: 13 residues. Trimming removed 9 bases from V and 2 bases from J; junction bases left unmatched: 3. The V gene's germline CDR1 is SGHTA and CDR2 FQGNSA. The chain's CDR3 is CASRGVNTGELFF. CDR3 sequence (DNA): TGTGCCAGTCGGGGGGTTAACACCGGGGAGCTGTTTTTT.

This clonotype was recorded only once. The chain has TRBV6-2 or TRBV6-3 and TRBJ1-5; no definite D call. The CDR3 has 15 residues. CDR1 and CDR2 from the germline V gene are MNHEY and SVGEGT. V lost 7 bases to trimming and J lost 4 bases, with 17 bases between them. The CDR3 protein is CASKPDPVGNQPQHF. The CDR3 DNA follows: TGTGCCAGCAAGCCTGACCCGGTTGGGAATCAGCCCCAGCATTTT.

The chain combines TRBV6-2 or TRBV6-3 with TRBJ2-7, with 7 bases fitting TRBD2. The junction had 12 bases not matched to a gene; V was cut back by 10 bases and J by 3 bases. This CDR3 contains 14 residues. Germline assignment: CDR1 MNHEY and CDR2 SVGEGT. The chain's CDR3 is CAIRDPSGGYEQYV. In DNA, the CDR3 is TGTGCCATCAGAGACCCTAGCGGCGGCTACGAGCAGTACGTC.

This clonotype came up a few times. The chain joins TRBV28 to TRBJ2-7, with 8 bases lining up with TRBD2. Germline CDR1 MDHEN, CDR2 SYDVKM. This CDR3 region has 14 residues. Trimming cost V 3 bases and J 1 base; bases outside gene matches: 2. CDR3 loop: CASSFTGGSYEQYF. In DNA form, the CDR3 reads TGTGCCAGCAGTTTCACGGGAGGGTCCTACGAGCAGTACTTC.

Many counts were recorded for this clonotype. The chain is built from TRBV7-8 and TRBJ2-7; TRBD2 agrees at 9 bases. Per the germline V gene, CDR1 is SGHVS and CDR2 is FQNEAQ. The CDR3 spans 18 residues. Trimming at V came to 1 base and at J to 5 bases, leaving 15 bases not matched to a gene. CDR3 in amino acids: CASSLEGWVREGFNEQYF. CDR3 DNA sequence: TGTGCCAGCAGCTTAGAGGGTTGGGTGCGGGAGGGTTTCAACGAGCAGTACTTC.

J is TRBJ2-1 and V is TRBV4-3, with 10 bases fitting TRBD2. Trimming took 1 base from V and 4 from J; bases not matched to a gene: 4. In germline, CDR1 is LGHNA, CDR2 YSLEER. This CDR3 has 16 amino acids. The CDR3 coding sequence is TGCGCCAGCAGCCAAGCTAGCGGGAGAAAGTACAATGAGCAGTTCTTC. Translating gives CASSQASGRKYNEQFF.

This clonotype was counted between two and nine times. This sequence joins TRBV7-3 and TRBJ2-5; tentatively, D is TRBD1 (5 bases). V was pared by 1 base and J by 4 bases, with 7 bases between. Germline V gene lookup returns CDR1 SGHTA and CDR2 FQGTGA. The CDR3 sequence is 13 residues long. For the CDR3, the DNA is TGTGCCAGCAGCTTAAACAGGAGAGAGACCCAGTACTTC. This gives the protein CASSLNRRETQYF.